The 8 T cell receptor beta chains below all came from one sample that was sequenced in a study of blood T cell repertoires in COVID-19. The protocol was immunoSEQ multiplex PCR, while the TCRdb copy is restricted to in-frame clones and leaves out a portion. This sample has a few hundred thousand clones; around 90% occur once, and the top ten carry 0.8% to 1%. Sample: PBMCs or T cells enriched from blood (not recorded which). These receptor sequences come from a woman aged 25-40 years who had recovered from COVID-19.

The genes are TRBV19 and TRBJ2-1; no clear D. The CDR3 sequence is 16 residues long. V was pared by 3 bases and J by 0 bases, with 12 bases between. Germline CDR1 LNHDA, CDR2 SQIVND (reference sequence). The CDR3 is CASSISTWSSYNEQFF. For the CDR3, the DNA is TGTGCCAGTAGTATCTCCACTTGGAGCTCCTACAATGAGCAGTTCTTC.

This clone appeared a single time. V and J are TRBV5-1 and TRBJ2-2, with a weak D call TRBD1 (6 bases). The germline CDR1 and CDR2 sequences are SGHRS and YFSETQ. The CDR3 consists of 13 residues. Trimming cost V 5 bases and J 1 base, with 6 bases left between them. The CDR3 spells CASRDRNTGELFF. The CDR3 bases are TGCGCCAGCAGGGACAGGAACACCGGGGAGCTGTTTTTT.

This sequence joins TRBV4-1 and TRBJ1-2; 7 bases agree with TRBD1. With 4 bases clipped from V and 4 bases from J, the junction kept 9 bases outside the gene matches. CDR3 length equals 15 residues. The germline V gene encodes CDR1 MGHRA and CDR2 YSYEKL. The CDR3 DNA sequence: TGCGCCAGCAGCCTTGGACAGGTAGCCCCCTATGGCTACACCTTC. This encodes CASSLGQVAPYGYTF.

The rearrangement joins TRBV11-3 to TRBJ1-3, with 9 positions matching TRBD1. The junction had 21 bases not matched to a gene; V was cut back by 5 bases and J by 4 bases. Looked up from germline, CDR1 is SGHNT and CDR2 is YENEEA. CDR3 length: 20 amino acids. The DNA for the CDR3 is TGTGCCAGCAGCCTGGTCTGGGACAGGGCCTTCATCGGGAGAGGAAACACCATATATTTT. Its protein is CASSLVWDRAFIGRGNTIYF.

DNA for the CDR3: TGCAGCGTCGAGGACAGGGGCACCGGGGAGCTGTTTTTT. Protein: CSVEDRGTGELFF. The chain employs TRBV29-1 and TRBJ2-2; 9 nucleotides line up with TRBD1. The germline V gene has CDR1 SQVTM and CDR2 ANQGSEA. With 6 bases clipped from V and 4 bases from J, the junction kept 3 bases outside the gene matches. This CDR3 is built from 13 residues.

The V gene is TRBV6-5, the J gene TRBJ1-2; 8 nucleotides line up with TRBD1. The CDR3 is 16 amino acids. CDR1 MNHEY and CDR2 SVGAGI come from the germline V gene. The ends lost 0 bases at V and 4 bases at J; junction bases unmatched: 7. The CDR3 is CASSYSTGEDSYGYTF. The DNA for the CDR3 is TGTGCCAGCAGTTACTCGACAGGGGAGGATTCCTATGGCTACACCTTC.

The chain combines TRBV5-1 with TRBJ2-4; the D gene is possibly TRBD2 (6 bases). The germline gives CDR1 SGHRS, CDR2 YFSETQ. CDR3 size: 17 residues. The germline V and J ends were trimmed by 4 bases and 1 base, with 18 bases remaining between them. The CDR3 region has the DNA TGCGCCAGCAGCGCGGGACGGATACTCGGGGCCAAAAACATTCAGTACTTC. Translation: CASSAGRILGAKNIQYF. Full variable domain (missing parts from reference TRBV5-1 and TRBJ2-4): KAGVTQTPRYLIKTRGQQVTLSCSPISGHRSVSWYQQTPGQGLQFLFEYFSETQRNKGNFPGRFSGRQFSNSRSEMNVSTLELGDSALYLCASSAGRILGAKNIQYFGAGTRLSVL.

The V and J genes are TRBV5-1 and TRBJ1-3; a possible D gene is TRBD1 (6 bases). The CDR3 loop spans 13 amino acids. The germline CDR1 and CDR2 sequences are SGHRS and YFSETQ. V lost 6 bases to trimming and J lost 5 bases, with 12 bases between them. The CDR3 region has the DNA TGCGCCAGCAACGATGGGACACGAAACACCATATATTTT. Its translation: CASNDGTRNTIYF.